This T cell receptor beta chain was found in a study of control samples from healthy donors and cancer patients. Using immunoSEQ multiplex PCR, the repertoire was profiled, and TCRdb retains in-frame clones only, with some absent. The sample has some 160,000 clones; roughly nine tenths are singletons. This CDR3 is 13 amino acids long. V shed 5 bases and J 8 bases; nucleotides not matched to a gene: 6. Sequenced material: blood. This chain links TRBV12-3 or TRBV12-4 with TRBJ1-2, with 9 nucleotides matching TRBD1. The source is a man aged 25-40 years in good health. The CDR3 DNA is TGTGCCAGCAGTCAAACAGGGGGCGAAGGCTACACCTTC. Encoded protein: CASSQTGGEGYTF.